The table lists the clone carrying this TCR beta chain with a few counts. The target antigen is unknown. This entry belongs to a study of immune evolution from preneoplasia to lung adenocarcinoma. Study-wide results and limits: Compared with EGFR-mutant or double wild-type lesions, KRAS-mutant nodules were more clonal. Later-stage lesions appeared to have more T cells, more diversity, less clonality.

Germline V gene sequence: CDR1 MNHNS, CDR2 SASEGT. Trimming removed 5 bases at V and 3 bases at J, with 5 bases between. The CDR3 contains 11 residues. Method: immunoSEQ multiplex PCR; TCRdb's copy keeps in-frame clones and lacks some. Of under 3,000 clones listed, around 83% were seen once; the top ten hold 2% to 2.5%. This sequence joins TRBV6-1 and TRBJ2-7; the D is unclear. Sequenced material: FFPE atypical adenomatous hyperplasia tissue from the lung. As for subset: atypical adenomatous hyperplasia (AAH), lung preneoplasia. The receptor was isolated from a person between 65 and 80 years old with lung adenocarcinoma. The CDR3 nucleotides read TGTGCCAGCAGTCTTGACTACGAGCAGTACTTC. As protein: CASSLDYEQYF.